These 2 T cell receptor beta chains were all obtained from the same sample, sequenced in a study of blood T cell repertoires in COVID-19. Clones were read by immunoSEQ multiplex PCR, and TCRdb kept only the in-frame ones, dropping some. The profile shows roughly 220,000 clones, about four fifths of them singletons. Input material: PBMCs or T cells enriched from blood (not recorded which). Receptors originate from a woman between 40 and 55 years old with acute COVID-19.

V and J are TRBV28 and TRBJ1-1; D is perhaps TRBD1 (5 bases). This CDR3 is 16 amino acids long. Germline V gene data show CDR1 as MDHEN and CDR2 as SYDVKM. The V and J ends lost 6 bases and 1 base respectively, with 18 bases between them. CDR3 loop: CASRLTEGAGNTEAFF. As DNA, the CDR3 is TGTGCCAGCAGACTAACAGAAGGGGCTGGGAACACTGAAGCTTTCTTT.

The CDR3 region is CASSPSGVYGYTF. DNA for the CDR3: TGCGCCAGCAGCCCCTCCGGAGTCTATGGCTACACCTTC. The rearrangement links TRBV4-1 to TRBJ1-2; D not certain. V was pared by 4 bases and J by 4 bases, with 10 bases between. Germline V gene lookup returns CDR1 MGHRA and CDR2 YSYEKL. The CDR3 covers 13 residues.